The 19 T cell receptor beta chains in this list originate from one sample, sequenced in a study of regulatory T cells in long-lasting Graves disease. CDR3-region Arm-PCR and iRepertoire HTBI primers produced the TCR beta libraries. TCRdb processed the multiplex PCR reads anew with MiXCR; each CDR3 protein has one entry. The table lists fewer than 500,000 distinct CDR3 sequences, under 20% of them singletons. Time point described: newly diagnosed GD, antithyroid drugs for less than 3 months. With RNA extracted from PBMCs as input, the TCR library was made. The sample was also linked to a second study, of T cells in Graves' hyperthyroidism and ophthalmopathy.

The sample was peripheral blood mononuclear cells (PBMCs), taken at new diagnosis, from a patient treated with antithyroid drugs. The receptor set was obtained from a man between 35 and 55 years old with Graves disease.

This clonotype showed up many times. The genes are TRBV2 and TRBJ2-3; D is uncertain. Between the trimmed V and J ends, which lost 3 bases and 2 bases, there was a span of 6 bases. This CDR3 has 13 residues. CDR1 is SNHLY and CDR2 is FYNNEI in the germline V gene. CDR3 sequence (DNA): TGTGCCAGCAGTGACCCTCCCACAGATACGCAGTATTTT. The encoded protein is CASSDPPTDTQYF. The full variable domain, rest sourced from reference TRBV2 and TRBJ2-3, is EPEVTQTPSHQVTQMGQEVILRCVPISNHLYFYWYRQILGQKVEFLVSFYNNEISEKSEIFDDQFSVERPDGSNFTLKIRSTKLEDSAMYFCASSDPPTDTQYFGPGTRLTVL.

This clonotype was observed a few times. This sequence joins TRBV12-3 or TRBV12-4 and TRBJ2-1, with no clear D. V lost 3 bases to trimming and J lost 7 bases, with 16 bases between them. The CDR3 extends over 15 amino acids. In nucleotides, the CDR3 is TGTGCCAGCAGTTTTAGGAGAACCCCTGGAAATGAGCAGTTCTTC. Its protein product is CASSFRRTPGNEQFF.

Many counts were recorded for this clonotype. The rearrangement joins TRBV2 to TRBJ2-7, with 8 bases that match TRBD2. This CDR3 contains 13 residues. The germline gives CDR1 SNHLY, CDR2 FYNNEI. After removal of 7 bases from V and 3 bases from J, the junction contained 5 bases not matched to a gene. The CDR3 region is CASKLAENYEQYF. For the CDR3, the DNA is TGTGCCAGCAAACTAGCGGAGAACTACGAGCAGTACTTC.

The CDR3 spells CASSPGGPATNEKLFF. The CDR3 DNA reads TGTGCCAGCAGCCCGGGGGGACCAGCAACTAATGAAAAACTGTTTTTT. V usage is TRBV11-3 and J usage is TRBJ1-4, with D possibly being TRBD1 (5 bases). Trimming stripped 5 bases from V and 0 bases from J, with 13 bases between. This CDR3 has 16 residues. Germline CDR1 and CDR2: SGHNT and YENEEA.

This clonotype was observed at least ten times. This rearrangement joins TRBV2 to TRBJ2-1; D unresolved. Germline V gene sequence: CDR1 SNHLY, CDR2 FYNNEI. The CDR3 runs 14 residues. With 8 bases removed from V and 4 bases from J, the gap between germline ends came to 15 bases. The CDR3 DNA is TGTGCCAGCCCAAGGCCGACGGAGTACAATGAGCAGTTCTTC. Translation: CASPRPTEYNEQFF.

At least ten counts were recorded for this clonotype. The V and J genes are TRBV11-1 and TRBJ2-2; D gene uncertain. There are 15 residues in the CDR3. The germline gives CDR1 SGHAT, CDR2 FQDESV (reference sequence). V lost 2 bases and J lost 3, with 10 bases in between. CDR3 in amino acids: CASSLRGTYTGELFF. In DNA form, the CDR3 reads TGTGCCAGCAGCTTACGTGGCACTTACACCGGGGAGCTGTTTTTT. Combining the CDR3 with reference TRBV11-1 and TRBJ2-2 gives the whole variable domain EAEVAQSPRYKITEKSQAVAFWCDPISGHATLYWYRQILGQGPELLVQFQDESVVDDSQLPKDRFSAERLKGVDSTLKIQPAELGDSAMYLCASSLRGTYTGELFFGEGSRLTVL.

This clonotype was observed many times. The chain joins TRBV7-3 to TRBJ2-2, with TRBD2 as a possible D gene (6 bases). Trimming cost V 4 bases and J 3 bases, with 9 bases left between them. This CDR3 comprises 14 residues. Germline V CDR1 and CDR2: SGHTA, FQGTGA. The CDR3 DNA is TGTGCCAGCAGCTCGGGACTTTACACCGGGGAGCTGTTTTTT. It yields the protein CASSSGLYTGELFF.

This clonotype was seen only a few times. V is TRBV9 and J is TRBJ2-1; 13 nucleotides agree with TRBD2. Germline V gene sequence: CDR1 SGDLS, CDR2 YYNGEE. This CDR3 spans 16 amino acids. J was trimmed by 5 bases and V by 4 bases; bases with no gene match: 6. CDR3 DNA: TGTGCCAGCAGCTGGACTAGCGGGAGTGCCCACAATGAGCAGTTCTTC. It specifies CASSWTSGSAHNEQFF. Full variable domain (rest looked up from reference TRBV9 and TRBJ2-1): DSGVTQTPKHLITATGQRVTLRCSPRSGDLSVYWYQQSLDQGLQFLIQYYNGEERAKGNILERFSAQQFPDLHSELNLSSLELGDSALYFCASSWTSGSAHNEQFFGPGTRLTVL.

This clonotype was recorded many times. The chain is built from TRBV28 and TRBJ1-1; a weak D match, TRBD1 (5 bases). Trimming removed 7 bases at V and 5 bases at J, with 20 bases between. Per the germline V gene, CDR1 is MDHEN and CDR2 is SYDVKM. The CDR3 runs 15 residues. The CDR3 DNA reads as TGTGCCAGCACCCCCCTTTATGGGGCTTGGACTGAAGCTTTCTTT. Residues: CASTPLYGAWTEAFF. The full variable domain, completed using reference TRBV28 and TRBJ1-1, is DVKVTQSSRYLVKRTGEKVFLECVQDMDHENMFWYRQDPGLGLRLIYFSYDVKMKEKGDIPEGYSVSREKKERFSLILESASTNQTSMYLCASTPLYGAWTEAFFGQGTRLTVV.

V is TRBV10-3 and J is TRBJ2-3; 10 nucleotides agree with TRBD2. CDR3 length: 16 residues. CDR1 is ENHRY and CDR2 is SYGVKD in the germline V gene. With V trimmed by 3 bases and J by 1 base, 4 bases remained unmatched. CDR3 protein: CAISDSGRGGTDTQYF. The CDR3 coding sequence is TGTGCCATCAGTGACAGCGGGAGGGGGGGCACAGATACGCAGTATTTT.

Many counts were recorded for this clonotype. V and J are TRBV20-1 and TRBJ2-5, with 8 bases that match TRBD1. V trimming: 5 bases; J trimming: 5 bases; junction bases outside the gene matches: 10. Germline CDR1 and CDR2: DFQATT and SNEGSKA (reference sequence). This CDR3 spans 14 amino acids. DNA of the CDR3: TGCAGTGCTCTCTCCGGGACAGGCTACGAGACCCAGTACTTC. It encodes CSALSGTGYETQYF.

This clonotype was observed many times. CDR3 amino acids: CSARSGTSLGEDYEQYF. CDR3 nucleotides: TGCAGTGCTAGATCCGGGACTAGCTTGGGAGAAGACTACGAGCAGTACTTC. The chain is built from TRBV20-1 and TRBJ2-7; 9 nucleotides match TRBD2. This CDR3 spans 17 amino acids. After removal of 2 bases from V and 3 bases from J, the junction contained 14 bases not matched to a gene. CDR1 and CDR2 (germline): DFQATT, SNEGSKA (reference sequence).

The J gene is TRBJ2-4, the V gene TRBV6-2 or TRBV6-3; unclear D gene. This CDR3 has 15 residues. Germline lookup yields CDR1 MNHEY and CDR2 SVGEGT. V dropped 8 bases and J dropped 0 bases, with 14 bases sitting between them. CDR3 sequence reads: CASRNGVLAKNIQYF. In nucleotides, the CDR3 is TGTGCCAGCCGGAACGGAGTATTAGCCAAAAACATTCAGTACTTC.

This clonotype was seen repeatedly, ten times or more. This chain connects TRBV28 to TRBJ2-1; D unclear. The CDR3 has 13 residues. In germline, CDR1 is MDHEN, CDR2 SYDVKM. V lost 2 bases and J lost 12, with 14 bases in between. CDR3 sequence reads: CASSLPSRARQFF. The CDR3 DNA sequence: TGTGCCAGCAGTTTACCCAGCCGAGCGCGGCAGTTCTTC.

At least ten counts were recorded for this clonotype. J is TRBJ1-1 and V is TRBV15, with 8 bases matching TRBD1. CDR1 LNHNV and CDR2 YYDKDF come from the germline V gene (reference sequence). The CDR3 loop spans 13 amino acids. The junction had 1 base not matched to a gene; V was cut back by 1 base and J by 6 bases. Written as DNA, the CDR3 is TGTGCCACCAGCAGAGGGGGACAGGCTGAAGCTTTCTTT. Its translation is CATSRGGQAEAFF.

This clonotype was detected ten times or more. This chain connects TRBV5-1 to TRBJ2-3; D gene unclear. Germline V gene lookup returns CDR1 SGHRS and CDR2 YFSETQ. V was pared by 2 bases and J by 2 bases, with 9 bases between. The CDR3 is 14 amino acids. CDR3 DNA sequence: TGCGCCAGCAGCTTTATGCAGACCACAGATACGCAGTATTTT. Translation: CASSFMQTTDTQYF. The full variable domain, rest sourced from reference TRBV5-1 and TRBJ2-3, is KAGVTQTPRYLIKTRGQQVTLSCSPISGHRSVSWYQQTPGQGLQFLFEYFSETQRNKGNFPGRFSGRQFSNSRSEMNVSTLELGDSALYLCASSFMQTTDTQYFGPGTRLTVL.

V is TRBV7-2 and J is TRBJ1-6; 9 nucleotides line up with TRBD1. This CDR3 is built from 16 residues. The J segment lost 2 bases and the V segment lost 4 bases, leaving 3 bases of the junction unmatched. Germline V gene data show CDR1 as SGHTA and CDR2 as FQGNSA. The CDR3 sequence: CASSSDRGPYNSPLHF. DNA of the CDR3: TGTGCCAGCAGCTCGGACAGGGGCCCCTATAATTCACCCCTCCACTTT.

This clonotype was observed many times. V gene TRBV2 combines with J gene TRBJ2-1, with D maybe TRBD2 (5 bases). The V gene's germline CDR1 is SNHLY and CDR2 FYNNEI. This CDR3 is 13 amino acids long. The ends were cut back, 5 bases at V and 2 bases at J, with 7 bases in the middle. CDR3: CASSPEAYNEQFF. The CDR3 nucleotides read TGTGCCAGCAGTCCGGAGGCCTACAATGAGCAGTTCTTC.

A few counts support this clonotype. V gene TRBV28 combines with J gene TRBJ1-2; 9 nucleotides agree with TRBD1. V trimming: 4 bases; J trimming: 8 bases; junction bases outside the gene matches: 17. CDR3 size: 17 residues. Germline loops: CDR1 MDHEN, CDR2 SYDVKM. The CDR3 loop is CASSSTSIGTGFIGYTF. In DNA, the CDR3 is TGTGCCAGCAGTTCTACCTCTATCGGGACAGGGTTTATCGGCTACACCTTC.